This T cell receptor beta chain is drawn from a study of cytomegalovirus exposure and HLA in healthy donors (dated by TCRdb to the late 2010s). With respect to the entire study: An earlier analysis of some 600 of the donors reported about 260 Gb of sequence data and about 120 million unique TCR beta sequences obtained from approximately 180 million T cells. An earlier analysis of 587 of the donors used high-throughput TCR beta sequencing to judge whether each TCR beta V gene segment behaved as functional or pseudogenic. Of the 300 to 500 genotyped donors, 65% to 90% were placed in the genetic ancestry cluster associated with self-reported Caucasian donors. The study was designed to test whether signatures of past pathogen exposure could be identified by cataloging public T cell receptors. Four to six DR-DQ haplotypes were handled as single units for association and clustering, since linkage in the cohort was strong. HLA typing covered class I and class II loci at four-digit resolution. An early release covering just under 650 HLA-typed donors comprised approximately 290 gigabases of sequencing data and around 86 million unique TCR sequences. To study patterns of TCR occurrence, a later analysis re-analyzed previously published TCR beta repertoires from around 670 donors and added high-resolution HLA genotyping. The T cell repertoires of 666 subjects were profiled by immunosequencing and related to cytomegalovirus serostatus. The later analysis used no new phenotypic data to find candidate immune exposures, relying instead on TCR beta sequences and their occurrence across donors. All discovery cohort repertoires had been generated using a single sequencing platform. To predict cytomegalovirus infection status, the study combined high-throughput TCR immunosequencing, statistical association of individual TCRs with disease status, and machine learning. Genome-wide SNP genotypes for about 65% of the roughly 670 donors were used in a later genetic analysis, which treated that subset as a discovery cohort. A separate validation cohort of 100 to 150 different subjects was used in addition to the approximately 700-subject first cohort. Donor age, sex, ethnicity and CMV serostatus were compiled together with the repertoire data. Among about 400 genotyped donors of the cohort, an average of approximately 240,000 unique TCR beta nucleotide sequences was sequenced per donor, of which about 18% were non-productive. Typing coverage varied by locus: about 620-630 donors for A, B, C, DRB1 and DQB1; about 520 for DQA1; about 570 for DPA1; approximately 450 for DPB1.

What the work shows at the level of the full study, not this receptor alone: A few of the identified cytomegalovirus-associated TCR beta chains were confirmed in vitro to be specific for cytomegalovirus antigens. A later genetic analysis associated a missense DCLRE1C variant with V-gene and J-gene trimming of TCR beta chains, and an independent cohort replicated the association. Because HLA typing was unavailable for some donors at each locus, only the typed subset was used in association tests. Specific HLA alleles were associated with 15,000 to 20,000 TCR beta sequences at a false discovery rate of 0.05 in a later analysis. Linkage disequilibrium might explain the correlated functional status among segregating V segments, but an unknown experimental factor could not be ruled out. Because counts were too low, approximately 18 rarely observed V segments, including chromosome 9 orphons, were excluded from the earlier analysis of 587 of the donors. It was suggested by the authors that the approach could potentially be generalized to other disease states and immunological phenotypes. According to a later analysis, parvovirus B19, influenza, CMV and Epstein-Barr virus appeared linked to several top co-occurrence clusters. Cytomegalovirus status was reported to be diagnosed by the classifier with high specificity and sensitivity in both the original and validation cohorts. In a later analysis, most CMV-associated TCR beta chains were found to appear HLA-restricted, with HLA associations seemingly driven largely by CMV exposure. In the study, 150 to 200 TCR beta chains were listed as associated with cytomegalovirus. Because the 87-base-pair reads could not distinguish some IMGT-functional V segments, including TRBV6-2 and TRBV6-3, those segments were excluded. According to a later genetic analysis, donors in an Asian-associated ancestry cluster had fewer N-insertions in productive TCRs than the roughly 670-donor mean. In this cohort, only TCR beta chains were sequenced, and detectable features were limited by the absence of alpha or paired-chain data. According to a later analysis, TCR association rates differed among HLA loci, with DRB1 alleles showing the most associated TCRs and HLA-C alleles showing the fewest. A further reported finding was that TCR beta sequences accurately predicted the HLA-A and HLA-B alleles for most subjects in the first cohort. In an earlier analysis of 450 to 750 of the donors, most TCR beta V segments appeared in productive rearrangements about 87% or about 30% of the time, broadly matching IMGT annotations. Strong co-occurrence of HLA alleles, especially DR and DQ, made assigning TCR associations to individual alleles difficult. Sequencing depth was assumed to be roughly uniform across donors in the presence/absence analyses, though that assumption may not hold. The sequencing pipeline was judged likely to have produced a cluster of highly shared sequence variants as a technical artifact. For the cohort, immune exposure information was limited to CMV serostatus. Most TCR sequences were observed very rarely across donors, whereas some public TCRs were present in many individuals. In a later analysis, HLA-associated TCR beta chains were found to be more clonally expanded and to have lower generation probabilities than equally common non-associated chains.

The cohort was made up of approximately 670 healthy bone marrow donors. All cohort members were sampled while nominally healthy, although unrecorded immune exposures were likely present. The donor tested CMV seronegative, placing the donor among the 350 or so seronegative members of the cohort. Every donor gave a peripheral blood sample, and the peripheral blood mononuclear cells from that sample were used for TCR beta sequencing. Genomic DNA extraction from the blood cell samples was performed with the Qiagen DNeasy Blood Extraction Kit. The CDR3 goes from the cysteine to the phenylalanine over 16 residues. Only the CDR3 region is kept as DNA, spanning 48 bases read in frame from base 1. The germline V gene (reference sequence) yields PRHDT for CDR1 and FYEKMQ for CDR2. For this chain, trimming is 5 bases at the V end and 5 bases at the J end, and the number of junction bases without a gene match is 10.

As regards this clone: The antigen it binds to is not known. There are no base qualities to consult, and no much larger clone falls within one base.

Receptor amplification or capture employed the immunoSEQ multiplex PCR assay. A mixture of 60 forward primers for TCR Vbeta segments and 13 reverse primers for TCR Jbeta segments was used in the multiplex PCR. A multiplex PCR assay on genomic DNA amplified the CDR3 region of rearranged TCR beta genes. Amplified TCR beta libraries were sequenced as 87-base-pair reads on the Illumina HiSeq System. In the authors' own workflow: Across the 640 or so repertoires, a later analysis counted roughly 77 million unique TCR beta chains, 9.5 million to 13 million of which were shared by at least two donors. Raw reads were error-corrected and collapsed into unique sequences by a nearest-neighbor algorithm in which closely related sequences were merged to remove PCR and sequencing errors. CDR3 sequences were aligned to IMGT reference sequences to assign V, D and J gene segments. For a sequence to be retained, a match of at least six nucleotides was required to both a V gene segment and a J gene segment. A rearrangement counted as productive if the CDR3 had no stop codons and remained in frame with V and J, and every other rearrangement counted as non-productive. Following IMGT convention, CDR3 was defined as the stretch from the second conserved V-encoded cysteine to the conserved J-encoded phenylalanine. The earlier analysis of approximately 590 of the donors excluded any sequence lacking an unambiguous match to a single V gene segment. An earlier analysis of 587 of the donors classified V segments as functional when productive rearrangements were above 56.7% and as segregating when the standard deviation between donors was above 5%. To diagnose cytomegalovirus status from the catalog of TCR beta chain sequences, a statistical classification framework was built. V and J gene assignment, in a later analysis, came from comparing TCR nucleotide sequences with IMGT/GENE-DB human TR gene sequences. In a later analysis, CDR3 sequences and most-parsimonious VDJ recombination scenarios were assigned using the TCRdist pipeline. In a later analysis, each TCR beta chain was defined by its CDR3 amino acid sequence together with its V-gene family, and reads without a unique V-gene family were excluded. In a later analysis, 450 to 600 highly shared, low-generation-probability nucleotide sequences were removed to address suspected cross-contamination and a sequencing artifact. In a later analysis, a clonal expansion index for each public chain was calculated from normalized within-repertoire ranks of inferred template counts. In a later analysis, generation probabilities were computed with a VDJ recombination model fitted to out-of-frame rearrangements, and the resulting probabilities were checked against IGoR. Hypergeometric tests were used in a later analysis to score TCR-TCR, TCR-HLA and TCR-CMV co-occurrence, with a repertoire-size bias correction applied to the TCR pairs. In a later analysis, false discovery rates were estimated by permuting HLA or CMV assignments 20 times. In a later analysis, co-occurring TCRs were grouped using DBSCAN, with TCRdist sequence similarity added in when clustering inside HLA-allele-positive subsets. For co-occurrence clustering, repertoires with fewer than 30,000 or more than 120,000 public chains were excluded, along with roughly 5 repertoires with anomalous nucleotide sharing. TCRdb mirrors the immuneACCESS table, restricted to in-frame sequences. Some clones are absent from its copies; in checked studies, under half trace to an unresolved V gene, and the reason for the others is unknown. Clonal size and the V and J genes are those of that table, whereas D and trimming came from the DNA. The sample profile shows fewer than 250,000 clones; around 80% of them were found once. Together, the top ten hold 1.5% to 2% of the sample.

The receptor chain draws on TRBV13 and TRBJ2-5, and TRBD2 aligns with 11 junction nucleotides. The specimen was PBMCs. This TCR came from a man aged 18 to 29 in good health and CMV-seronegative. The DNA reads as follows: TGTGCCAGCAGCGAACGAAGACTAGCGGGAAAGGAGACCCAGTACTTC. Its coded protein is CASSERRLAGKETQYF.